This T cell receptor (beta chain) comes out of a study of identical twins. General study findings and limits: Analyses of zero insertions could, in part, be confounded by invariant MAIT and iNKT cells.

This clonotype was recorded a few times. Its antigen is unknown. Germline CDR1 and CDR2: DFQATT and SNEGSKA (reference sequence). V dropped 3 bases and J dropped 6 bases, with 10 bases sitting between them. There are 12 residues in the CDR3. TCRdb re-called the 5' RACE reads through MiXCR, storing one row per CDR3 protein. The sample lists roughly 770,000 distinct CDR3 sequences, 15% to 20% occurring once. This sample also appeared in a second study, on T cells expressing NK-cell markers. As that study records: Researchers got TCR beta repertoires out of sorted CD3+CD56+NKG2C+, CD3+CD56+NKG2C- and CD3+CD56-NKG2C+ T cells. In several donors, dominant clonotypes made up about 28.3-60.1% of CD3+CD56-NKG2C+ cells.

The chain uses TRBV20-1 and TRBJ2-3, with D possibly matching TRBD2 (5 bases). The receptor's source is a woman in her late teens or twenties in good health. The material sequenced was PBMCs. The CDR3 loop is CSARDRGDTQYF. The CDR3 DNA follows: TGCAGTGCTAGGGACCGCGGGGATACGCAGTATTTT.